This T cell receptor beta chain stems from a study of cytomegalovirus exposure and HLA in healthy donors. Study-wide background: A preliminary data release comprised roughly 80 million unique TCRs obtained from HLA-typed donors.

The CDR3 extends over 13 amino acids. Trimming took off 7 bases at V and 7 bases at J, with 16 bases between the two ends. Germline CDR1 is SQVTM and CDR2 is ANQGSEA. It was with 60 Vbeta and 13 Jbeta primers that the PCR ran. The protocol was immunoSEQ multiplex PCR, while the TCRdb copy is restricted to in-frame clones and leaves out a portion. The sample has fewer than 200,000 clones, about an eighth seen once. Study observations and caveats: Most observed TCR sequences were rare, whereas some public TCRs were detected in many donors.

Details on this clone: No antigen is known for it.

V usage is TRBV29-1 and J usage is TRBJ1-4; D possibly corresponds to TRBD1 (6 bases). The clonotype comes from a man aged 45 to 65 in good health and CMV-seropositive. Sequenced input: PBMCs. CDR3 amino acids: CSAEGGAGEKLFF. The CDR3 bases are TGCAGCGCCGAAGGGGGGGCCGGTGAAAAACTGTTTTTT.